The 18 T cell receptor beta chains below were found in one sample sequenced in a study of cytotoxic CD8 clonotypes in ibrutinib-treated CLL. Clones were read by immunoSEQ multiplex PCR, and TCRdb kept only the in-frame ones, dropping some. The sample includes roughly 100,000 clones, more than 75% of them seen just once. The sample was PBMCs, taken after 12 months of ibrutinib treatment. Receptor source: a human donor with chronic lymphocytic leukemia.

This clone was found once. The CDR3 spells CASSAGQGPSYEQYF. The CDR3 nucleotides read TGTGCCAGCAGCGCGGGACAGGGCCCCTCCTACGAGCAGTACTTC. This chain connects TRBV5-4 to TRBJ2-7; 9 bases are shared with TRBD1. V was pared by 4 bases and J by 0 bases, with 5 bases of the junction left unmatched. CDR1 and CDR2 from the germline V gene are SGHNT and YYREEE (reference sequence). This CDR3 is built from 15 residues. The whole variable domain, remainder taken from reference TRBV5-4 and TRBJ2-7, is ETGVTQSPTHLIKTRGQQVTLRCSSQSGHNTVSWYQQALGQGPQFIFQYYREEENGRGNFPPRFSGLQFPNYSSELNVNALELDDSALYLCASSAGQGPSYEQYFGPGTRLTVT.

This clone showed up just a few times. The CDR3 sequence: CASSRLAGSGANVLTF. Here the CDR3 DNA reads TGTGCCAGCAGCCGACTGGCGGGGTCTGGGGCCAACGTCCTGACTTTC. The chain employs TRBV27 and TRBJ2-6, with D tentatively TRBD2 (6 bases). The germline V gene encodes CDR1 MNHEY and CDR2 SMNVEV (reference sequence). This CDR3 is built from 16 residues. Deletions cut 6 bases from V and 1 base from J, with 13 bases between.

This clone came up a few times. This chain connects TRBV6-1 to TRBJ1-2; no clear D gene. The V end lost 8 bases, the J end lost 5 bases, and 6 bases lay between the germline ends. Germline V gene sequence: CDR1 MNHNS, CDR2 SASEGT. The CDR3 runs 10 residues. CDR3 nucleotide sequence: TGTGCCAGCGAATCGTATGGCTACACCTTC. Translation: CASESYGYTF.

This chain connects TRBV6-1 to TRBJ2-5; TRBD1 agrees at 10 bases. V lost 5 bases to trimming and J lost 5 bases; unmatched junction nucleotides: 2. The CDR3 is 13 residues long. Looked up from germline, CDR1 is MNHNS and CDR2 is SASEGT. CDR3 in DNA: TGTGCCAGCAGTAAGGACAGGGGGGAGACCCAGTACTTC. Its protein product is CASSKDRGETQYF.

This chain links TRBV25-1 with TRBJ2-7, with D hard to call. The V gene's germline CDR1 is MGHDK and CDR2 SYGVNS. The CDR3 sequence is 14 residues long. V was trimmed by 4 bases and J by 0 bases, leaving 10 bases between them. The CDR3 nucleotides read TGTGCCAGCAGTGTCAGTTTGAACTCCTACGAGCAGTACTTC. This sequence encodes CASSVSLNSYEQYF.

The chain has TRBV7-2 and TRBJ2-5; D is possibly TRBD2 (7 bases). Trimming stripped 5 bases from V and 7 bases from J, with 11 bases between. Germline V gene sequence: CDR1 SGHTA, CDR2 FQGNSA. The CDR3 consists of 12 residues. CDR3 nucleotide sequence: TGTGCCAGCAGCACAAGGGGGGGGACCCAGTACTTC. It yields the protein CASSTRGGTQYF.

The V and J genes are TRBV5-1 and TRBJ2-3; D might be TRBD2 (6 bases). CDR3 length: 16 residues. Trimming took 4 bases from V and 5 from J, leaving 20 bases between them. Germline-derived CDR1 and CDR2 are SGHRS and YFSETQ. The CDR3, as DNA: TGCGCCAGCAGCCCCTGGACGGGAGAAAGTGAAGATACGCAGTATTTT. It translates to CASSPWTGESEDTQYF. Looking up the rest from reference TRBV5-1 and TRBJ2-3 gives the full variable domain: KAGVTQTPRYLIKTRGQQVTLSCSPISGHRSVSWYQQTPGQGLQFLFEYFSETQRNKGNFPGRFSGRQFSNSRSEMNVSTLELGDSALYLCASSPWTGESEDTQYFGPGTRLTVL.

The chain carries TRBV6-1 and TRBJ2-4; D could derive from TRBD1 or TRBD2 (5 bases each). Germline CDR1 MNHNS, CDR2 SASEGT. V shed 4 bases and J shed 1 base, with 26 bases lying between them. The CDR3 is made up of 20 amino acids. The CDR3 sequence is CASSGRPTGLTVSAKNIQYF. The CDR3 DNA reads TGTGCCAGCAGTGGCCGCCCCACAGGACTTACAGTGTCGGCCAAAAACATTCAGTACTTC.

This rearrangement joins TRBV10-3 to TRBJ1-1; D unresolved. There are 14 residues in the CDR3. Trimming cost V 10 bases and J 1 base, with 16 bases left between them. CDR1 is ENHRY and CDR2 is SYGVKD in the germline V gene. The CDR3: CATRKAETNTEAFF. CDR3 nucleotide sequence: TGTGCCACCCGCAAGGCAGAAACGAACACTGAAGCTTTCTTT.

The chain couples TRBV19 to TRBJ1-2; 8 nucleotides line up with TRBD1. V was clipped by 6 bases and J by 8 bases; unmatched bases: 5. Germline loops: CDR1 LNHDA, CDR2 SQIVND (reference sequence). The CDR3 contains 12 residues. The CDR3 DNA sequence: TGTGCCAGTAGCGCAGGGGGCCGCGGCTACACCTTC. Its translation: CASSAGGRGYTF.

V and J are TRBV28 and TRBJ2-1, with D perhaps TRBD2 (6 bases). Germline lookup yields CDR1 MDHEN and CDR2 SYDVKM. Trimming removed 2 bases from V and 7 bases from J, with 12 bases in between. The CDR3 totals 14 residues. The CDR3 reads CASSLRGGWNEQFF. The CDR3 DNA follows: TGTGCCAGCAGTTTAAGGGGAGGATGGAATGAGCAGTTCTTC.

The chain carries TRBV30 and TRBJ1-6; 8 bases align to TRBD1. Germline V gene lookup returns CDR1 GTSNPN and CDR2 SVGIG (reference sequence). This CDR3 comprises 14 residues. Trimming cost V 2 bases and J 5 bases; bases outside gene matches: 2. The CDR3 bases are TGTGCCTGGAGTAGGACAGGGCATAATTCACCCCTCCACTTT. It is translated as CAWSRTGHNSPLHF. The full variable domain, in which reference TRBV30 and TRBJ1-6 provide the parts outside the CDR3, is SQTIHQWPATLVQPVGSPLSLECTVEGTSNPNLYWYRQAAGRGLQLLFYSVGIGQISSEVPQNLSASRPQDRQFILSSKKLLLSDSGFYLCAWSRTGHNSPLHFGNGTRLTVT.

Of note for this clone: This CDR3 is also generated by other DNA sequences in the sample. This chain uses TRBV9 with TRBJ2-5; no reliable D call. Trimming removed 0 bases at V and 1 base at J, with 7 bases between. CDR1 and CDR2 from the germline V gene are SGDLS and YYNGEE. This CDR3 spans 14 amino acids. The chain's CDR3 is CASSVDSIQETQYF. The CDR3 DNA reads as TGTGCCAGCAGCGTAGACTCCATCCAAGAGACCCAGTACTTC.

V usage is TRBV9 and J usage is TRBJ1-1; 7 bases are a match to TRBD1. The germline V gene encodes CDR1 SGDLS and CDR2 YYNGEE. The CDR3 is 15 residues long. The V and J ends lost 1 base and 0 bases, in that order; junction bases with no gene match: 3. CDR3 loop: CASSVRDSLNTEAFF. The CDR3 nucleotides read TGTGCCAGCAGCGTAAGGGACAGCCTGAACACTGAAGCTTTCTTT. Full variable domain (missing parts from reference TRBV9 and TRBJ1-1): DSGVTQTPKHLITATGQRVTLRCSPRSGDLSVYWYQQSLDQGLQFLIQYYNGEERAKGNILERFSAQQFPDLHSELNLSSLELGDSALYFCASSVRDSLNTEAFFGQGTRLTVV.

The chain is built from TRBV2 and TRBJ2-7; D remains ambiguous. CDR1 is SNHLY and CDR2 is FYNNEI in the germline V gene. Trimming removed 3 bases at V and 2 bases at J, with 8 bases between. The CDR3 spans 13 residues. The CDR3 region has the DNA TGTGCCAGCAGTGAGGAGACAACCTACGAGCAGTACTTC. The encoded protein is CASSEETTYEQYF.

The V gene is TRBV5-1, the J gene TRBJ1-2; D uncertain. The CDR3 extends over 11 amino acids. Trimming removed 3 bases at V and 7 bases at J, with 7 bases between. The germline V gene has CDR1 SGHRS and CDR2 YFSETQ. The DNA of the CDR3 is TGCGCCAGCAGCTCGCAGCTTGGCTACACCTTC. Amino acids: CASSSQLGYTF.

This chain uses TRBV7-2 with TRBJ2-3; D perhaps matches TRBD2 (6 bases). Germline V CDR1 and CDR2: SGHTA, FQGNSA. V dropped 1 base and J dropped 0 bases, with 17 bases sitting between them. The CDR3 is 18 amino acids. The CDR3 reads CASSLGAGWRGSTDTQYF. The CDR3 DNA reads TGTGCCAGCAGCTTAGGGGCCGGTTGGCGGGGTAGCACAGATACGCAGTATTTT.

CDR3 sequence (DNA): TGTGCCAGTAGTGCCGGGACAGACCTCTTACGCTACACCTTC. This encodes CASSAGTDLLRYTF. This rearrangement joins TRBV19 to TRBJ1-2; 7 nucleotides align to TRBD1. Per the germline V gene, CDR1 is LNHDA and CDR2 is SQIVND (reference sequence). The CDR3 covers 14 residues. V lost 5 bases, J lost 9 bases, and 12 bases stayed unmatched.